A selection of T cell receptor beta chains follows, all from one sample in a study of T cell responses to AZD1222 COVID-19 vaccine. Generated by immunoSEQ multiplex PCR, the TCRdb table keeps only in-frame clones and is missing some. The sample holds fewer than 100,000 clones, 87% seen once. The sequences come from peripheral blood, collected 28 days after the second AZD1222 dose. The receptors derive from an adult who received the AZD1222 COVID-19 vaccine. CDR3s include the opening cysteine and the closing phenylalanine or tryptophan. The D gene is left open where the match is weak. Size is omitted from some rows. Given values are once, few, many or a class for expanded clones.

j_call | v_call | d_call | clone_size | cdr3_nt | cdr3_aa
TRBJ2-1 | TRBV3-1/TRBV3-2 | TRBD2 | few | TGTGCCAGCAGTCAATCCGGGAGGGGAAATGAGCAGTTCTTC | CASSQSGRGNEQFF
TRBJ1-2 | TRBV5-8 | . | . | TGTGCCAGCAGCCACCGGACAGCGAACTATGGCTACACCTTC | CASSHRTANYGYTF
TRBJ1-2 | TRBV5-1 | . | once | TGCGCCAGCACCCCGGACAGCCTTCACTACACCTTC | CASTPDSLHYTF
TRBJ2-1 | TRBV11-2 | . | . | TGTGCCAGCAGCCGGGGTAGGTCAGGCAATGAGCAGTTCTTC | CASSRGRSGNEQFF
TRBJ1-5 | TRBV2 | . | . | TGTGCCAGCAAAATGAGAGACCAGGGGCCCCAGCATTTT | CASKMRDQGPQHF
TRBJ2-6 | TRBV7-9 | . | . | TGTGCCAGCAGCTTGGGGACGGGCTCTGGGGCCAACGTCCTGACTTTC | CASSLGTGSGANVLTF
TRBJ2-2 | TRBV5-1 | . | once | TGCGCCAGCAAGGACGGGGACCTTTCCGGGGAGCTGTTTTTT | CASKDGDLSGELFF
TRBJ2-2 | TRBV6-5 | . | . | TGTGCCAGCAGTTACTCGTACTTCACCGGGGAGCTGTTTTTT | CASSYSYFTGELFF
TRBJ2-2 | TRBV27 | . | . | TGTGCCAGCAGGGGCGCCACCGGGGAGCTGTTTTTT | CASRGATGELFF
TRBJ2-2 | TRBV3-1/TRBV3-2 | TRBD2 | once | TGTGCCAGCAGCCGGACTAGCGGGGGCACCGGGGAGCTGTTTTTT | CASSRTSGGTGELFF
TRBJ1-2 | TRBV27 | TRBD1 | . | TGTGCCAGCAAATTCGGGACAGGGGGTAGGGGCTACACCTTC | CASKFGTGGRGYTF
TRBJ2-2 | TRBV4-2 | . | . | TGTGCCAGCAGCCAAGGGTTTGGAATCGGGGAGCTGTTTTTT | CASSQGFGIGELFF
TRBJ2-7 | TRBV6-5 | . | . | TGTGCCAGCAGATACCGGACCGCCGCATACTACGAGCAGTACTTC | CASRYRTAAYYEQYF
TRBJ1-4 | TRBV5-1 | . | . | TGCGCCAGCAGCTTGGGGGGTCCGCCAACTAATGAAAAACTGTTTTTT | CASSLGGPPTNEKLFF
TRBJ2-3 | TRBV14 | . | . | TGTGCCAGCAGCCAAGCGGTGGGAAATACGCAGTATTTT | CASSQAVGNTQYF
TRBJ2-7 | TRBV9 | . | . | TGTGCCAGCAGCGTATCCGGGGCCCGAGGGGGCGAGCAGTACTTC | CASSVSGARGGEQYF
TRBJ2-1 | TRBV19 | . | . | TGTGCCAGTAGTATAGATGACCCTCGGTACAATGAGCAGTTCTTC | CASSIDDPRYNEQFF
TRBJ1-3 | TRBV5-1 | . | once | TGCGCCAGCAGCTTGTTAGCAGGGAGCGACTCTGGAAACACCATATATTTT | CASSLLAGSDSGNTIYF
TRBJ1-6 | TRBV7-8 | . | . | TGTGCCAGCAGCTTAGAATTTTTCAGGATGGGAATAAGTACCCCCCTCCACTTT | CASSLEFFRMGISTPLHF
TRBJ2-2 | TRBV4-3 | . | . | TGCGCCAGCAGCCAAGATTCCGGACTATTAAACACCGGGGAGCTGTTTTTT | CASSQDSGLLNTGELFF
TRBJ2-7 | TRBV4-2 | . | . | TGTGCCAGCAGCCAAGATCTCCCGCGGGGCGTCCTCTACGAGCAGTACTTC | CASSQDLPRGVLYEQYF
TRBJ2-7 | TRBV9 | TRBD2 | . | TGTGCCAGCAGCGTAGCTACAACTAGCGCCTACGAGCAGTACTTC | CASSVATTSAYEQYF
TRBJ2-3 | TRBV5-1 | TRBD2 | . | TGCGCCAGCAGCTTGTCGGGGGGGCGCACAGATACGCAGTATTTT | CASSLSGGRTDTQYF
TRBJ2-7 | TRBV11-3 | TRBD1 | . | TGTGCCAGCAGCGCCCGGACAGGATTCGACGAGCAGTACTTC | CASSARTGFDEQYF
TRBJ2-3 | TRBV7-3 | TRBD2 | . | TGTGCCAGCGGGACTAGCGGGGAGGGAGGCACGCAGTATTTT | CASGTSGEGGTQYF
TRBJ2-6 | TRBV28 | . | once | TGTGCCAGCAGTTTGGGAATCTCCTCTGGGGCCAACGTCCTGACTTTC | CASSLGISSGANVLTF
TRBJ2-5 | TRBV3-1/TRBV3-2 | . | . | TGTGCCAGCAGACCAGGTTGGGGGGAGACCCAGTACTTC | CASRPGWGETQYF
TRBJ1-3 | TRBV7-9 | . | few | TGTGCCAGCAGCTTCGGGACGTCTGGAAACACCATATATTTT | CASSFGTSGNTIYF
TRBJ1-3 | TRBV3-1/TRBV3-2 | TRBD1 | . | TGTGCCAGCAGCTACGGGACAGGGGGTTACTCTGGAAACACCATATATTTT | CASSYGTGGYSGNTIYF
TRBJ2-1 | TRBV10-3 | TRBD1 | . | TGTGCCATCAGTGAGACAGGGGCCTACAATGAGCAGTTCTTC | CAISETGAYNEQFF
TRBJ2-7 | TRBV6-5 | . | . | TGTGCCAGCAGCACTATGTCCTACGAGCAGTACTTC | CASSTMSYEQYF
TRBJ1-4 | TRBV5-1 | . | . | TGCGCCAGCAGCCCCGGCCACTCTGAAAAACTGTTTTTT | CASSPGHSEKLFF
TRBJ1-2 | TRBV9 | TRBD1 | . | TGTGCCAGCAGCGCCCCCCAGGGGGGAGGCTACACCTTC | CASSAPQGGGYTF
TRBJ2-7 | TRBV7-9 | . | . | TGTGCCAGCAGCCCATGGACAGCCCAACAGTACTTC | CASSPWTAQQYF
TRBJ2-7 | TRBV30 | TRBD2 | . | TGTGCCTGGCAACCCGGTCCGGGAGGCGACGAGCAGTACTTC | CAWQPGPGGDEQYF
TRBJ1-2 | TRBV7-2 | . | . | TGTGCCAGCACCTCGGACAGCCGGACCCCCTATGGCTACACCTTC | CASTSDSRTPYGYTF